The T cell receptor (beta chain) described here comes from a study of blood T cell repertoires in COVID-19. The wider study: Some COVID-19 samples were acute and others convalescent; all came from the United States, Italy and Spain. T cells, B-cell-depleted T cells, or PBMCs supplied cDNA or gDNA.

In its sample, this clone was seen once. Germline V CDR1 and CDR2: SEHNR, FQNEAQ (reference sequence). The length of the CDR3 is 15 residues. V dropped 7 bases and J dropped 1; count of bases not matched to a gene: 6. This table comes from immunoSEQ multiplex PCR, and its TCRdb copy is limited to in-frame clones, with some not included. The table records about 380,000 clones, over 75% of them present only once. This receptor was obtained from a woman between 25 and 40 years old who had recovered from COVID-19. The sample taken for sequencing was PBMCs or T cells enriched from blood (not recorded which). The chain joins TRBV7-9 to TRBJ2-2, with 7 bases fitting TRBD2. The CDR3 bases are TGTGCCAGCACCCTACTAGCGATGAACACCGGGGAGCTGTTTTTT. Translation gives CASTLLAMNTGELFF.